The clone carrying this T cell receptor (beta chain) was counted only a few times. Its cognate antigen is unknown. The sample originates from a study of CD8+ T cells in alopecia areata. Notes on the study in general: TCRs were shared less clearly across patients than in mice, possibly for HLA-related reasons.

Treatment specified: oral pan-JAK inhibitor, 5-10 mg twice daily. RNA was isolated and reverse transcribed to cDNA, the sequencing template. Produced via immunoSEQ multiplex PCR; TCRdb's table is partial and in-frame only. This sample has 150,000 to 200,000 clones; 50% to 75% occur once, and the top ten carry roughly 16%. Here the sequenced sample was CD4+ T cells sorted from blood, taken at approximately week 60, from a patient treated with tofacitinib. This sequence originates from a human donor with alopecia areata.

CDR3 residues: CASTKTRNTEAFF. The CDR3 region has the DNA TGTGCCAGCACCAAAACGAGGAACACTGAAGCTTTCTTT. This sequence joins TRBV19 and TRBJ1-1; D is unclear. This CDR3 region has 13 residues. The V end was cut by 9 bases, the J end by 1 base, with 12 bases between. Germline assignment: CDR1 LNHDA and CDR2 SQIVND (reference sequence).